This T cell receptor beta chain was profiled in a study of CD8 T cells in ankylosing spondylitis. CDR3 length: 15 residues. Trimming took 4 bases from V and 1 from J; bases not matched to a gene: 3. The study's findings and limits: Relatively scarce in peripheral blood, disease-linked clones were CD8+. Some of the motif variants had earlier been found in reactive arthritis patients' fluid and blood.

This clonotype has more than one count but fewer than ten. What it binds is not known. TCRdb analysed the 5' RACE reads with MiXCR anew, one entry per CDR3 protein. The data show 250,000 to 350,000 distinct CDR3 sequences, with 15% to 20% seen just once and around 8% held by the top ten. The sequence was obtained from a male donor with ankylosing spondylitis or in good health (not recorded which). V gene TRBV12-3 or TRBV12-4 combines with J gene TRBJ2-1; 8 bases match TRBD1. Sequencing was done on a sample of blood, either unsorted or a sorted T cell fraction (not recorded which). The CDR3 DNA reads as TGTGCCAGCAGTTCGGACAGGGAGTCCTACAATGAGCAGTTCTTC. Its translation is CASSSDRESYNEQFF.